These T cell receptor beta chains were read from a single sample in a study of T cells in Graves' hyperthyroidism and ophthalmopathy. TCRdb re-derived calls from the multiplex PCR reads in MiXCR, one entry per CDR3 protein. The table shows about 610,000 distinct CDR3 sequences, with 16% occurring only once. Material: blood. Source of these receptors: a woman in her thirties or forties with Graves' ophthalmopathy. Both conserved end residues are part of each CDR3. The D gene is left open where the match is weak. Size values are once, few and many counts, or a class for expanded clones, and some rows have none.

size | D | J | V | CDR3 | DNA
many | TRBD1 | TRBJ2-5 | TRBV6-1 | CASRSGQGPGETQYF | TGTGCCAGCAGATCGGGACAGGGACCGGGAGAGACCCAGTACTTC
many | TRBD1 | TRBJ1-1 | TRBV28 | CASSLDRGPGNTEAFF | TGTGCCAGCAGTCTTGACAGGGGGCCTGGGAACACTGAAGCTTTCTTT
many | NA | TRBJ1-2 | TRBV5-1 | CASSLEPASEGGYTF | TGCGCCAGCAGCTTGGAGCCTGCCTCCGAAGGTGGCTACACCTTC
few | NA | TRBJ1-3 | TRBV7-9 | CASSHRRGRINTIYF | TGTGCCAGCAGCCATAGGAGGGGAAGGATAAACACCATATATTTT
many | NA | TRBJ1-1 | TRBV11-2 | CASSSDSMNTEAFF | TGTGCCAGCAGCTCGGACAGTATGAACACTGAAGCTTTCTTT
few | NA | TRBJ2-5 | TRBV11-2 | CASSLGDVLAPWQETQYF | TGTGCCAGCAGCTTAGGAGATGTACTAGCCCCGTGGCAAGAGACCCAGTACTTC
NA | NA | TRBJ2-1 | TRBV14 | CANSTLINNEQFF | TGTGCCAACTCAACCCTAATTAACAATGAGCAGTTCTTC
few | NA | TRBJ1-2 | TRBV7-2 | CASSSGSRGSGYTF | TGTGCCAGCAGCTCCGGAAGTAGGGGTAGTGGCTACACCTTC
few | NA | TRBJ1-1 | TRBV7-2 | CASSYLGGSGTEAFF | TGTGCCAGCAGCTACTTGGGGGGGTCAGGCACTGAAGCTTTCTTT
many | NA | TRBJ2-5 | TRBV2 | CASSEGGTRRQETQYF | TGTGCCAGCAGTGAAGGGGGGACCCGGAGGCAAGAGACCCAGTACTTC
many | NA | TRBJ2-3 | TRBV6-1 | CASSEDRTPGDTQYF | TGTGCCAGCAGTGAAGATAGGACGCCGGGGGATACGCAGTATTTT
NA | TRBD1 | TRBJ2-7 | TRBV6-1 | CASSSPGGSSYEQYF | TGTGCCAGCAGCTCCCCAGGGGGAAGCTCCTACGAGCAGTACTTC
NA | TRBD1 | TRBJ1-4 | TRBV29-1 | CSVGVGQGREKLFF | TGCAGCGTTGGTGTGGGACAGGGCCGTGAAAAACTGTTTTTT
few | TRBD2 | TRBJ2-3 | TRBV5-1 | CASQPAGGGTDTQYF | TGCGCCAGTCAGCCAGCGGGAGGAGGCACAGATACGCAGTATTTT
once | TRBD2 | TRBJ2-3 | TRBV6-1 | CASSEGREGLFGTQYF | TGTGCCAGCAGTGAAGGGCGGGAGGGCCTCTTCGGTACGCAGTATTTT
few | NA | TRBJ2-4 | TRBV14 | CASSQGVSENIQYF | TGTGCCAGCAGCCAAGGGGTATCCGAAAACATTCAGTACTTC
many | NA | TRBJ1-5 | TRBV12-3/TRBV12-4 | CASSLPPQPQHF | TGTGCCAGCAGTTTACCGCCTCAGCCCCAGCATTTT
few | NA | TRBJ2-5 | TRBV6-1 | CASSWGPGEKRTQYF | TGTGCCAGCAGTTGGGGACCCGGAGAGAAGCGGACCCAGTACTTC